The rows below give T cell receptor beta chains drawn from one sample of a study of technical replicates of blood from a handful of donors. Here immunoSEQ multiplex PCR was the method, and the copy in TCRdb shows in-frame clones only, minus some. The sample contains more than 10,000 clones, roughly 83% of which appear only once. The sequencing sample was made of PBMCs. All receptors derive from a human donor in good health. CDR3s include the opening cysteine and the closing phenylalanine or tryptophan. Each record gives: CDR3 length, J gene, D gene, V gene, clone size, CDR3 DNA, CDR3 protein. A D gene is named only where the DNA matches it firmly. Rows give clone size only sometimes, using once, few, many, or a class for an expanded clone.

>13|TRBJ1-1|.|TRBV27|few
TGTGCCAGCAGGGGGCCGGTCGGCACTGAAGCTTTCTTT
CASRGPVGTEAFF
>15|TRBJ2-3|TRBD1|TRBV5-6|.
TGTGCCAGCAGCTCCCCAGGGGGCGCGACAGATACGCAGTATTTT
CASSSPGGATDTQYF
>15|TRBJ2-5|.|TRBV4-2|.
TGTGCCAGCAGCCAGGAAACAGGGCTCCAAGAGACCCAGTACTTC
CASSQETGLQETQYF
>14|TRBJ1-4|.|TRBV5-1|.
TGCGCCAGCAGCTTGGGGTCAGAAAATGAAAAACTGTTTTTT
CASSLGSENEKLFF
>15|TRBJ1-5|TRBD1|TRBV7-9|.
TGTGCCAGCAGTCCCGAGGGGGCTTCACAGGGTCCCCAGCATTTT
CASSPEGASQGPQHF
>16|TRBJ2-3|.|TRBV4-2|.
TGTGCCAGCAGCCCGTACCCGGCGGAAGGAACAGATACGCAGTATTTT
CASSPYPAEGTDTQYF
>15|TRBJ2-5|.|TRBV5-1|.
TGCGCCAGCAGCCCCGGAGGGAGCGGGCAAGAGACCCAGTACTTC
CASSPGGSGQETQYF
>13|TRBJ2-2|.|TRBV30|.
TGTGCCTGGAGTGTTAGTGAGAACGGGGAGCTGTTTTTT
CAWSVSENGELFF
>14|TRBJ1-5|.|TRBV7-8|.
TGTGCCAGCAGCTTCAGACGGCGGGATCAGCCCCAGCATTTT
CASSFRRRDQPQHF
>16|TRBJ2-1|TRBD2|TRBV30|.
TGTGCCTGGAGTCCCTTTAGCGGGAAGTCCTACAATGAGCAGTTCTTC
CAWSPFSGKSYNEQFF
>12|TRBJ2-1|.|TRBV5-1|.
TGCGCCAGCAGCCTAGACGTTGGTGAGCAGTTCTTC
CASSLDVGEQFF
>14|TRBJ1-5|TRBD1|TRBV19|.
TGTGCCAGTAGTCGGACAGGGGGTGATCAGCCCCAGCATTTT
CASSRTGGDQPQHF
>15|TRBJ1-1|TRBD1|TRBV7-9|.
TGTGCCAGCAGTCCCGGGACAGGGAGGGACACTGAAGCTTTCTTT
CASSPGTGRDTEAFF
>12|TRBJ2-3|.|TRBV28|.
TGTGCCAGCAGTCCTTCCACAGATACGCAGTATTTT
CASSPSTDTQYF
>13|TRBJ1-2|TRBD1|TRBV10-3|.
TGTGCCATCACTCTAGGGGGCACCTATGGCTACACCTTC
CAITLGGTYGYTF
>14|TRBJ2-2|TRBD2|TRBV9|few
TGTGCCAGCAGCTTAATAGCGGGCACCGGGGAGCTGTTTTTT
CASSLIAGTGELFF
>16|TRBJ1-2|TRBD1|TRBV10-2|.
TGCGCCAGCAGTGACAGGCCCGGGACAGGGTTCGAAGGCTACACCTTC
CASSDRPGTGFEGYTF
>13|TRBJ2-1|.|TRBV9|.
TGTGCCAGCCAAAGTCGCGCGGACAATGAGCAGTTCTTC
CASQSRADNEQFF
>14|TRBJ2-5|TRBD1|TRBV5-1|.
TGCGCCAGCAGCTCAGGACAGGGACAAGAGACCCAGTACTTC
CASSSGQGQETQYF
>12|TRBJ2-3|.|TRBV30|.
TGTGCCTGGAGTGATCAGGCCTATACGCAGTATTTT
CAWSDQAYTQYF
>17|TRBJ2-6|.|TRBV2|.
TGTGCCAGCAGTGGGAGGGGGGGCGGCTCTGGGGCCAACGTCCTGACTTTC
CASSGRGGGSGANVLTF
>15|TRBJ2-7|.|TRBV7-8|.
TGTGCCAGCAGCTTATCCCCCTCAGGCTCCTACGAGCAGTACTTC
CASSLSPSGSYEQYF
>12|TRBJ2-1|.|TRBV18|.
TGTGCCAGCTCACCCGTAGCTTGGGAGCAGTTCTTC
CASSPVAWEQFF
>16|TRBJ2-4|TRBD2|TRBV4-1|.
TGCGCCAGCAGCCAAGTCCCGAGCGGGATGGAGAACATTCAGTACTTC
CASSQVPSGMENIQYF
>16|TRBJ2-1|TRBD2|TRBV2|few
TGTGCCAGCGTACGGACTAGCGGGAGCTCCTACAATGAGCAGTTCTTC
CASVRTSGSSYNEQFF
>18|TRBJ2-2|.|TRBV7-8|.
TGTGCCAGCAGCTTAGATCCCTGGGCGGGATACAGTACCGGGGAGCTGTTTTTT
CASSLDPWAGYSTGELFF
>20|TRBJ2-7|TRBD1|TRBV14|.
TGTGCCAGCAGCCGCACTGACCTAAGGGGACAGGGAGGAAGCTCCTACGAGCAGTACTTC
CASSRTDLRGQGGSSYEQYF
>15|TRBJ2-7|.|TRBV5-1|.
TGCGCCAGCAGCGTAACAGGCGACCTCTCCTACGAGCAGTACTTC
CASSVTGDLSYEQYF
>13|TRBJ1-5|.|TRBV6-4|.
TGTGCCAGCAGTGTCCAGAGCAATCAGCCCCAGCATTTT
CASSVQSNQPQHF
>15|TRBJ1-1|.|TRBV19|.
TGTGCCAGTAGTAGCCCATCACAGGGTAAGACTGAAGCTTTCTTT
CASSSPSQGKTEAFF
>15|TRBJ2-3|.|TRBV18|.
TGTGCCAGCTCACCATCCCCCCTAGCGACGGATACGCAGTATTTT
CASSPSPLATDTQYF
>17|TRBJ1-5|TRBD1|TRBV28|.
TGTGCCAGCAGTTTTTTTGTGGGACAGGGAGGCAATCAGCCCCAGCATTTT
CASSFFVGQGGNQPQHF
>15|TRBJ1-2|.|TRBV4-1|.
TGCGCCAGCAGCCAAGATGAGGTCGGAGACTATGGCTACACCTTC
CASSQDEVGDYGYTF
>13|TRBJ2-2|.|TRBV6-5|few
TGTGCCAGCAGATATGCGAACACCGGGGAGCTGTTTTTT
CASRYANTGELFF
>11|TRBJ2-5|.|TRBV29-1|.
TGCAGCGGGCGGGAAGGGGAGACCCAGTACTTC
CSGREGETQYF
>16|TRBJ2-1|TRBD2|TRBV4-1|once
TGCGCCAGCAGCCCCACACTGCTAGCGGGAAACAATGAGCAGTTCTTC
CASSPTLLAGNNEQFF